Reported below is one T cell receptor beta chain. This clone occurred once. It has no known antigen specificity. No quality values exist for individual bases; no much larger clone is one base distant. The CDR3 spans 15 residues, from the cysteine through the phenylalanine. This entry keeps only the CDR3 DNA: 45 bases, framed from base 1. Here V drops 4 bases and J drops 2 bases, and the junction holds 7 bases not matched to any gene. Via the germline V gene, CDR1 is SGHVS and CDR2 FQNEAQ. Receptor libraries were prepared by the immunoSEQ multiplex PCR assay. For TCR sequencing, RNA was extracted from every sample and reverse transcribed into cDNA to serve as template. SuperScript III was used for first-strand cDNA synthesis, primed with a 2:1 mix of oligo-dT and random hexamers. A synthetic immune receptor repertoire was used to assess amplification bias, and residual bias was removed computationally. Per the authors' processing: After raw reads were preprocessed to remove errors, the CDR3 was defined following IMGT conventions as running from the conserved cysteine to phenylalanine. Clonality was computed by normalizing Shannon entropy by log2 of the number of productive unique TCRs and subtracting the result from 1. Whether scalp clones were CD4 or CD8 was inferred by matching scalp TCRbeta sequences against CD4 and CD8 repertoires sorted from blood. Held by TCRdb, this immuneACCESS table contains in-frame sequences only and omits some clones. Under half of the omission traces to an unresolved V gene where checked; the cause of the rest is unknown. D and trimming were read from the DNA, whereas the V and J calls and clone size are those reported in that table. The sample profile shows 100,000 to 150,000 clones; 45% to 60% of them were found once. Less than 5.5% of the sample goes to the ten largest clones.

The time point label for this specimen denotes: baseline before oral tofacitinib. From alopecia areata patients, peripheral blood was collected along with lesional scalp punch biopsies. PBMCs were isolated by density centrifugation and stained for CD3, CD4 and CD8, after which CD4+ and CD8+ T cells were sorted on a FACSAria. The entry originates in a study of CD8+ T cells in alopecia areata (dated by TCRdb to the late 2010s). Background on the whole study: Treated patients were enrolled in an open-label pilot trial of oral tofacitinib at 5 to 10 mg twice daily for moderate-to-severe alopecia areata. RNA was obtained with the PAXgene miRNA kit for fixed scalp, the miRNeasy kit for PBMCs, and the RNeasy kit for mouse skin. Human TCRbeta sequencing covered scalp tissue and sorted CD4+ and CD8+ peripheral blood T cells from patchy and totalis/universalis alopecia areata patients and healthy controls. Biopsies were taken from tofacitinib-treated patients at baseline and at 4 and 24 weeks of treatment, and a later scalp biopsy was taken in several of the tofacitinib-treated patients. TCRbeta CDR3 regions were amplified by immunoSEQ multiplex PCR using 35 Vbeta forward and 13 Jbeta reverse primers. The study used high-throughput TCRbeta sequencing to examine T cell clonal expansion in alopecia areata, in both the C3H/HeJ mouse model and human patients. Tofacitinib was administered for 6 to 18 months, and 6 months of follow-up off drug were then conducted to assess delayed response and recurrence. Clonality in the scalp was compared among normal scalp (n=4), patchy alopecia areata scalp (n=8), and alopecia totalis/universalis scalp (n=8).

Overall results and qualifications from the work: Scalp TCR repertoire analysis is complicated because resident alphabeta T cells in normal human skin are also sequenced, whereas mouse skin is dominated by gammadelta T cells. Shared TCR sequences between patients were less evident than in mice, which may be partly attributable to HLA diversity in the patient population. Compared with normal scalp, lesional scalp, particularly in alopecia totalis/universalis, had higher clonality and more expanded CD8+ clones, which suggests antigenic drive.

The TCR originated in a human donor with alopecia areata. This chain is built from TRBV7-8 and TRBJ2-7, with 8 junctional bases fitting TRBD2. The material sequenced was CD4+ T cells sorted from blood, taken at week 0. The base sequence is TGTGCCAGCAGCTCGCGTAGCGGGGCGACCTACGAGCAGTACTTC. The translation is CASSSRSGATYEQYF.